These 24 T cell receptor beta chains share one sample of origin, sequenced in a study of CD8+ T cells in alopecia areata. RNA was isolated and reverse transcribed to cDNA, the sequencing template. Produced via immunoSEQ multiplex PCR; TCRdb's table is partial and in-frame only. The sample contains some 120,000 clones, around three fifths of which appear only once. The specimen was CD4+ T cells sorted from blood, collected at week 0. Source of these receptors: a human donor with alopecia areata.

The rearrangement joins TRBV6-1 to TRBJ1-5, with D hard to call. Deletions cut 6 bases from V and 1 base from J, with 7 bases between. CDR3 length equals 13 residues. Germline-derived CDR1 and CDR2 are MNHNS and SASEGT. The CDR3 loop reads CASRAQSNQPQHF. The DNA of the CDR3 is TGTGCCAGCAGGGCACAGAGCAATCAGCCCCAGCATTTT.

The rearrangement links TRBV7-2 to TRBJ1-6; D is uncertain. Trimming pared 5 bases from V and 8 bases from J, leaving 16 bases between. In germline, CDR1 is SGHTA, CDR2 FQGNSA. The CDR3 has 15 amino acids. Here the CDR3 reads CASSPERWSHSPLHF. Here the CDR3 DNA reads TGTGCCAGCAGCCCAGAAAGGTGGTCACATTCACCCCTCCACTTT.

The V gene is TRBV5-1, the J gene TRBJ2-7; D may match TRBD1 or TRBD2 (5 bases each). Per the germline V gene, CDR1 is SGHRS and CDR2 is YFSETQ. V was trimmed by 0 bases and J by 6 bases, leaving 13 bases between them. The CDR3 runs to 14 residues. The CDR3 loop is CASSLVGEGREQYF. In DNA, the CDR3 is TGCGCCAGCAGCTTGGTAGGTGAGGGGCGCGAGCAGTACTTC.

The chain is built from TRBV5-1 and TRBJ2-3; D gene ambiguous. Trimming left V 5 bases short and J 4 bases short, with 17 bases between. This CDR3 region has 15 residues. CDR1 and CDR2 from the germline V gene are SGHRS and YFSETQ. The CDR3 DNA is TGCGCCAGCAGATTCTCCCCCGAAGTAGCAGATACGCAGTATTTT. Protein product: CASRFSPEVADTQYF.

J is TRBJ2-1 and V is TRBV21-1. TRBV21-1 is a pseudogene segment. This CDR3 spans 15 amino acids. Here the CDR3 DNA reads TGTGCCAGCAGCGGGGGGCAGCGGGTGAGAACCGAGCAGTTCTTC. It encodes CASSGGQRVRTEQFF.

V usage is TRBV5-1 and J usage is TRBJ2-7; 9 bases are shared with TRBD1. The V segment lost 5 bases and the J segment 7 bases; nucleotides outside the gene matches: 7. Germline loops: CDR1 SGHRS, CDR2 YFSETQ. The CDR3 runs 13 residues. The CDR3 region is CASSTDRGGEQYF. The CDR3 nucleotides read TGCGCCAGCAGTACGGACAGGGGAGGTGAGCAGTACTTC.

V and J are TRBV9 and TRBJ1-1; TRBD1 matches at 7 bases. The CDR3 consists of 14 residues. V dropped 0 bases and J dropped 11; count of bases not matched to a gene: 10. Germline V gene sequence: CDR1 SGDLS, CDR2 YYNGEE. The CDR3 sequence is CASSVVKTGTMAFF. The CDR3 nucleotides are TGTGCCAGCAGCGTAGTGAAGACAGGGACCATGGCTTTCTTT.

The J gene is TRBJ2-7, the V gene TRBV21-1; the table's TRBD2 call for D was not verified on the DNA. TRBV21-1 is a listed pseudogene. The CDR3 spans 13 residues. Here the CDR3 DNA reads TGTGCCAGCAGCAAAACCACTAGCGGCGCACCGTACTTC. Its translation is CASSKTTSGAPYF.

This clone was recorded a few times. The chain links TRBV5-4 to TRBJ1-1; no firm D call. The V end was cut by 0 bases, the J end by 1 base, with 7 bases between. Germline-derived CDR1 and CDR2 are SGHNT and YYREEE (reference sequence). The CDR3 is 14 residues long. The DNA of the CDR3 is TGTGCCAGCAGCTTGGAACAGCGGAACACTGAAGCTTTCTTT. This gives the protein CASSLEQRNTEAFF.

In its sample, this clone was seen a few times. The rearrangement uses TRBV15 and TRBJ2-3, with no clear D. V shed 1 base and J shed 2 bases, with 4 bases lying between them. Germline lookup yields CDR1 LNHNV and CDR2 YYDKDF (reference sequence). The CDR3 sequence is 13 residues long. This CDR3 reads CATSRGYTDTQYF. DNA of the CDR3: TGTGCCACCAGCAGAGGCTACACAGATACGCAGTATTTT.

A few counts support this clone. V is TRBV5-1 and J is TRBJ2-7, with TRBD2 matching 10 bases. The trim removed 2 bases at V and 7 bases at J, leaving 12 bases unmatched. Germline assignment: CDR1 SGHRS and CDR2 YFSETQ. This CDR3 contains 16 residues. The CDR3 DNA is TGCGCCAGCAGCTTTAGTACTAGCGGGGCGAATTTGGAGCAGTACTTC. This gives the protein CASSFSTSGANLEQYF.

The chain has TRBV5-1 and TRBJ2-2; TRBD2 is a possible D gene (5 bases). The CDR3 runs 15 residues. Trimming removed 6 bases at V and 1 base at J, with 13 bases between. Germline V gives CDR1 SGHRS, CDR2 YFSETQ. The CDR3 nucleotides are TGCGCCAGCAAAGGTTCAGCGGTGAACACCGGGGAGCTGTTTTTT. This codes for CASKGSAVNTGELFF. The entire variable domain, with the rest obtained from reference TRBV5-1 and TRBJ2-2, is as follows: KAGVTQTPRYLIKTRGQQVTLSCSPISGHRSVSWYQQTPGQGLQFLFEYFSETQRNKGNFPGRFSGRQFSNSRSEMNVSTLELGDSALYLCASKGSAVNTGELFFGEGSRLTVL.

This clone has just a few counts. The CDR3 DNA reads as TGTGCCAGCAGCCCGTTCACAGATACGCAGTATTTT. It is translated as CASSPFTDTQYF. The gene calls are TRBV7-8 and TRBJ2-3; D ambiguous. Per the germline V gene, CDR1 is SGHVS and CDR2 is FQNEAQ. V shed 5 bases and J shed 2 bases, with 5 bases lying between them. The length of the CDR3 is 12 residues.

A few counts support this clone. This chain connects TRBV7-2 to TRBJ1-1, with a tentative D call TRBD1 (6 bases). This CDR3 spans 13 amino acids. V lost 5 bases and J 8 bases, leaving 15 bases between the germline ends. CDR1 is SGHTA and CDR2 is FQGNSA in the germline V gene. CDR3 sequence reads: CASSLNRAREAFF. CDR3 coding DNA: TGTGCCAGCAGCCTAAACAGGGCCCGCGAAGCTTTCTTT. The full variable domain, in which reference TRBV7-2 and TRBJ1-1 provide the parts outside the CDR3, is GAGVSQSPSNKVTEKGKDVELRCDPISGHTALYWYRQSLGQGLEFLIYFQGNSAPDKSGLPSDRFSAERTGGSVSTLTIQRTQQEDSAVYLCASSLNRAREAFFGQGTRLTVV.

This clone occurred a few times. V and J are TRBV29-1 and TRBJ2-5; D uncertain. The V and J ends lost 3 bases and 10 bases respectively, with 15 bases between them. This CDR3 has 12 residues. Germline V lookup: CDR1 SQVTM, CDR2 ANQGSEA. This CDR3 reads CSVEGRTGVQYF. The CDR3, as DNA: TGCAGCGTTGAGGGCAGGACCGGAGTCCAGTACTTC.

This clone was seen a few times. In DNA, the CDR3 is TGCGCCAGCAGCCAGAGAGGGTTGGACGAAGTGGCCCAGTACTTC. Protein product: CASSQRGLDEVAQYF. The chain links TRBV4-1 to TRBJ2-5, with D tentatively TRBD2 (5 bases). This CDR3 region has 15 residues. V was cut by 3 bases and J by 9 bases, with 20 bases left in between. The germline gives CDR1 MGHRA, CDR2 YSYEKL.

The chain carries TRBV7-9 and TRBJ1-2; the D gene is possibly TRBD1 (6 bases). V was clipped by 1 base and J by 7 bases, with 10 bases between them. The CDR3 contains 13 residues. Per germline, CDR1 SEHNR and CDR2 FQNEAQ (reference sequence). In DNA form, the CDR3 reads TGTGCCAGCAGCTTAGACAGGGTTAGTGGCTACACCTTC. Amino acids: CASSLDRVSGYTF. Filled out from reference TRBV7-9 and TRBJ1-2, the complete variable domain reads DTGVSQNPRHKITKRGQNVTFRCDPISEHNRLYWYRQTLGQGPEFLTYFQNEAQLEKSRLLSDRFSAERPKGSFSTLEIQRTEQGDSAMYLCASSLDRVSGYTFGSGTRLTVV.

The genes are TRBV5-1 and TRBJ2-7; TRBD1 matches 9 bases. Trimming cost V 0 bases and J 7 bases; bases outside gene matches: 2. Germline assignment: CDR1 SGHRS and CDR2 YFSETQ. The CDR3 is 13 residues long. Here the CDR3 DNA reads TGCGCCAGCAGCTTGGCGACAGGGGGTGAGCAGTACTTC. Residues: CASSLATGGEQYF. Drawing the rest from reference TRBV5-1 and TRBJ2-7, the complete variable domain is KAGVTQTPRYLIKTRGQQVTLSCSPISGHRSVSWYQQTPGQGLQFLFEYFSETQRNKGNFPGRFSGRQFSNSRSEMNVSTLELGDSALYLCASSLATGGEQYFGPGTRLTVT.

The V gene is TRBV7-2, the J gene TRBJ2-2; D possibly corresponds to TRBD1 (6 bases). The V end lost 3 bases, the J end lost 6 bases, and 11 bases lay between the germline ends. Germline V gives CDR1 SGHTA, CDR2 FQGNSA. The CDR3 is 14 residues long. DNA for the CDR3: TGTGCCAGCAGCTTTACAGGGAGCCCCGGGGAGCTGTTTTTT. Its translation: CASSFTGSPGELFF.

The CDR3 nucleotides are TGCGCCAGCAGCGCGGTTAACACTGAAGCTTTCTTT. The encoded protein is CASSAVNTEAFF. The genes are TRBV5-1 and TRBJ1-1; D remains unclear. Trimming took 4 bases from V and 2 from J, leaving 6 bases between them. This CDR3 spans 12 amino acids. The V gene's germline CDR1 is SGHRS and CDR2 YFSETQ. Based on the CDR3 plus reference TRBV5-1 and TRBJ1-1, the full variable domain is KAGVTQTPRYLIKTRGQQVTLSCSPISGHRSVSWYQQTPGQGLQFLFEYFSETQRNKGNFPGRFSGRQFSNSRSEMNVSTLELGDSALYLCASSAVNTEAFFGQGTRLTVV.

The chain recombines TRBV9 with TRBJ2-3, with D tentatively TRBD1 (6 bases). Germline V gene lookup returns CDR1 SGDLS and CDR2 YYNGEE. The CDR3 is 18 amino acids. The ends were cut back, 2 bases at V and 4 bases at J, with 23 bases in the middle. Here the CDR3 reads CASSVIPGQPLESDTQYF. The CDR3 region has the DNA TGTGCCAGCAGCGTTATTCCGGGACAACCTTTGGAGTCAGATACGCAGTATTTT. The variable domain in full, completed from reference TRBV9 and TRBJ2-3, reads DSGVTQTPKHLITATGQRVTLRCSPRSGDLSVYWYQQSLDQGLQFLIQYYNGEERAKGNILERFSAQQFPDLHSELNLSSLELGDSALYFCASSVIPGQPLESDTQYFGPGTRLTVL.

The J gene is TRBJ2-5, the V gene TRBV4-1; possible D gene TRBD2, 5 bases. V was pared by 2 bases and J by 5 bases, with 15 bases between. The CDR3 totals 15 residues. Germline V gene lookup returns CDR1 MGHRA and CDR2 YSYEKL. This CDR3 is CASSQIPSSGETQYF. The CDR3 nucleotides read TGCGCCAGCAGCCAAATACCTAGCTCTGGCGAGACCCAGTACTTC.

This clone was counted a single time. The V gene is TRBV6-1, the J gene TRBJ1-1; no reliable D call. In germline, CDR1 is MNHNS, CDR2 SASEGT. Trimming stripped 2 bases from V and 5 bases from J, with 6 bases between. This CDR3 comprises 12 residues. CDR3: CASSERVTEAFF. The DNA for the CDR3 is TGTGCCAGCAGTGAAAGGGTAACTGAAGCTTTCTTT.

The chain recombines TRBV7-3 with TRBJ2-3; either TRBD1 or TRBD2 may fit D (5 bases each). Trimming stripped 5 bases from V and 4 bases from J, with 16 bases between. CDR1 is SGHTA and CDR2 is FQGTGA in the germline V gene. The CDR3 loop spans 15 amino acids. CDR3 coding DNA: TGTGCCAGCAGCCGATCTGGGGGTCCCCCAGATACGCAGTATTTT. Residues: CASSRSGGPPDTQYF.